This T cell receptor (beta chain) was retrieved from a study of post-analysis software for immune sequencing data. Study-level results: In patients, TRBV5-6, TRBV5-1 and TRBV20-1 belonged to roughly five TRBV segments found more frequently than in controls.

TCR beta libraries were prepared from cDNA with unique molecular identifiers. TCRdb independently ran MiXCR on the PCR reads; one entry per CDR3 protein. The table has hundreds of thousands of distinct CDR3 sequences, 53% seen once. V was trimmed by 6 bases and J by 2 bases, leaving 10 bases between them. CDR3 length equals 13 residues. From germline, CDR1 is LGHNT and CDR2 FRNRAP. Regarding this clonotype: Its antigen is currently unknown.

The chain carries TRBV12-5 and TRBJ1-2; a possible D gene is TRBD1 (5 bases). Sequencing was done on a sample of blood. The receptor was derived from a girl between 10 and 17 years old with multiple sclerosis. The chain's CDR3 is CASGPGVNYGYTF. The CDR3 nucleotides are TGTGCTAGTGGGCCGGGGGTAAACTATGGCTACACCTTC.